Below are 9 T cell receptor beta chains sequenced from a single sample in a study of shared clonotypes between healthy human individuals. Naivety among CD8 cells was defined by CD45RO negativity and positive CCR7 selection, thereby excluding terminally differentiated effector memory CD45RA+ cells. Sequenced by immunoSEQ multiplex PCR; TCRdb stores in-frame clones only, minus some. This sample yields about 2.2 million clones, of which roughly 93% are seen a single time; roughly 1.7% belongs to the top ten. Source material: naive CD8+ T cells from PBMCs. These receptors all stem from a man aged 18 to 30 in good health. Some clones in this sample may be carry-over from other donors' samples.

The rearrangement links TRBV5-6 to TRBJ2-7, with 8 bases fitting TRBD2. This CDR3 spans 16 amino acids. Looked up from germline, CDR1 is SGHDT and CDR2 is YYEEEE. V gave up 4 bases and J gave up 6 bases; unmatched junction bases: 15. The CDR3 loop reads CASSPPGSGRGAEQYF. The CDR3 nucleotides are TGTGCCAGCAGCCCACCAGGGAGCGGGAGAGGGGCCGAGCAGTACTTC.

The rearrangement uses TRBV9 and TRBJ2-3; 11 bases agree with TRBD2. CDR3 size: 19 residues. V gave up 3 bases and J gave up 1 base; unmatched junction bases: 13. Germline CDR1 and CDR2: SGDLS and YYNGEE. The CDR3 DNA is TGTGCCAGCAGCGGGCGTATAGCGGGAGGGCTATCTGGCACAGATACGCAGTATTTT. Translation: CASSGRIAGGLSGTDTQYF.

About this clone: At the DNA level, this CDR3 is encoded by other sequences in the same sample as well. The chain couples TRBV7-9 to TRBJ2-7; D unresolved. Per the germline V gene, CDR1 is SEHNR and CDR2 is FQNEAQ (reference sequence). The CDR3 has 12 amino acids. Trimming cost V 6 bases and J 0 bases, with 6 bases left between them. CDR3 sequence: CASSFSSYEQYF. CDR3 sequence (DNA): TGTGCCAGCAGTTTCAGCTCCTACGAGCAGTACTTC.

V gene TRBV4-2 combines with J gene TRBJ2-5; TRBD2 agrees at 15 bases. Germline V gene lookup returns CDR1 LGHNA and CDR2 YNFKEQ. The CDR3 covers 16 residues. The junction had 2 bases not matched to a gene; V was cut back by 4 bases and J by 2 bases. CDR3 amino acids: CASSLGTSGGQETQYF. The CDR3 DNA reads TGTGCCAGCAGCCTCGGGACTAGCGGGGGGCAAGAGACCCAGTACTTC.

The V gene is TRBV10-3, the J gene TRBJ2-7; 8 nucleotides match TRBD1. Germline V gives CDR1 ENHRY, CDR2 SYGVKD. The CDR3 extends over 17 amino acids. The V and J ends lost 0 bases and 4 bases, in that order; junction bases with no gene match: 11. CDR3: CAISESILGQGTYEQYF. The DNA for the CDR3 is TGTGCCATCAGTGAGTCGATTCTTGGACAGGGAACTTACGAGCAGTACTTC.

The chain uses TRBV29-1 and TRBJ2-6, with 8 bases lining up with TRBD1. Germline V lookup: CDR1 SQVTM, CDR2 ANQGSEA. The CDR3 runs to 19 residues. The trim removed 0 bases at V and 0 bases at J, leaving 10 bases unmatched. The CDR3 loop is CSVEDWTGPTPSGANVLTF. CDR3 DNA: TGCAGCGTTGAAGATTGGACAGGGCCGACACCCTCTGGGGCCAACGTCCTGACTTTC.

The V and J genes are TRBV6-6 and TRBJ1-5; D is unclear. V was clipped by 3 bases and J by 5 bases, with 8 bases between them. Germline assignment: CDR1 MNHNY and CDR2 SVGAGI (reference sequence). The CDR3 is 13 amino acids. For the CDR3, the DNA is TGTGCCAGCAGTTATTACGACGATCAGCCCCAGCATTTT. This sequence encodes CASSYYDDQPQHF.

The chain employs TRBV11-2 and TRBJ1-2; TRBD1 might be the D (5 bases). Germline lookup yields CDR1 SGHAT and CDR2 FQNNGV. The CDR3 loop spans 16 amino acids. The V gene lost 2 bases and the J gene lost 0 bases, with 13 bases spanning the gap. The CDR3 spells CASSLNAGTTNYGYTF. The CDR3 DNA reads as TGTGCCAGCAGCTTAAATGCCGGGACGACTAACTATGGCTACACCTTC. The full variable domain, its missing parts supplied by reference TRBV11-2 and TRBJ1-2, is EAGVAQSPRYKIIEKRQSVAFWCNPISGHATLYWYQQILGQGPKLLIQFQNNGVVDDSQLPKDRFSAERLKGVDSTLKIQPAKLEDSAVYLCASSLNAGTTNYGYTFGSGTRLTVV.

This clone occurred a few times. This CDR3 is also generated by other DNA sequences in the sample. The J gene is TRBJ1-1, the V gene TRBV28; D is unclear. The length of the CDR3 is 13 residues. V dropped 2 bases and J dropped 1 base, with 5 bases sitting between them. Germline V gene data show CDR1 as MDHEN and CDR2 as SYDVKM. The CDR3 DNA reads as TGTGCCAGCAGTTTACTAAGGAACACTGAAGCTTTCTTT. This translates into CASSLLRNTEAFF.